This TCR beta chain was recovered during a study of T-cell reconstitution after alpha-beta-depleted transplantation in children. Unique molecular identifiers were incorporated into the prepared TCRbeta library. TCRdb itself ran the PCR reads through MiXCR, one entry per CDR3 protein. The table has about 540,000 distinct CDR3 sequences, 15% to 20% seen once. The J segment lost 3 bases and the V segment lost 5 bases, leaving 8 bases of the junction unmatched. CDR3 size: 15 residues. Germline CDR1 SEHNR, CDR2 FQNEAQ (reference sequence). Sample: PBMCs from the stem cell graft donor, taken from the stem cell graft. V is TRBV7-9 and J is TRBJ2-7; 9 bases map to TRBD1. The clonotype originates from a human donor who donated a stem cell graft to a child with acute lymphoblastic leukemia. For the CDR3, the DNA is TGTGCCAGCAGCCCGCCGACAGGGGGGTTCTACGAGCAGTACTTC. The encoded protein is CASSPPTGGFYEQYF.